The sequence of this T cell receptor (beta chain) was determined in a study of siplizumab effects on memory and regulatory T cells. On this clone itself: As yet, its antigen is unknown.

The V gene's germline CDR1 is SGDLS and CDR2 YYNGEE. The J segment lost 5 bases and the V segment lost 0 bases, leaving 4 bases of the junction unmatched. This CDR3 comprises 14 residues. Study-wide results and limits: Unstimulated subset assignment was obtained for only a minor fraction of alloreactive clones. Suppressive capability of dividing Tregs from siplizumab cultures went unverified.

Every sample had about 100,000 of its TCR templates assayed. This table comes from immunoSEQ multiplex PCR, and its TCRdb copy is limited to in-frame clones, with some not included. This table holds some 73,000 clones, roughly 93% found once. The sequenced sample was CD8+ T cells sorted from blood. The chain couples TRBV9 to TRBJ2-5, with TRBD2 matching 7 bases. The receptor comes from a human donor in good health. CDR3 coding DNA: TGTGCCAGCAGCGTAGGGACTAGTGTGGAGACCCAGTACTTC. Amino acids: CASSVGTSVETQYF.